This TCR beta chain was observed in a study of blood T cell repertoires in COVID-19. Turning to the study itself: There were acute and convalescent COVID-19 samples, and they came from the United States, Italy and Spain.

The CDR3 covers 13 residues. Germline CDR1 is LNHDA and CDR2 is SQIVND (reference sequence). V was trimmed by 0 bases and J by 5 bases, leaving 7 bases between them. In the authors' methods: Amplification of reference gene primers was used by the study to estimate nucleated cell counts. The protocol was immunoSEQ multiplex PCR, while the TCRdb copy is restricted to in-frame clones and leaves out a portion. The D gene and trimming were derived from the DNA, and the V and J assignments and clone size from that table. The top ten clones hold 34% of a sample with fewer than 40,000 clones, 70% to 90% of them seen once.

The chain has TRBV19 and TRBJ1-1; tentatively, D is TRBD1 (5 bases). This clonotype was sampled from a man aged 70-80 years with active COVID-19. The sample comprised peripheral blood. CDR3 coding DNA: TGTGCCAGTAGTATAGAGGGGGGGACTGAAGCTTTCTTT. It is translated as CASSIEGGTEAFF.